Here is one TCR beta chain with its context. Its specificity is unknown. This sample is part of a study of cytomegalovirus exposure and HLA in healthy donors. In the PCR, 60 Vbeta and 13 Jbeta primers were used. Profiling relied on immunoSEQ multiplex PCR, and the TCRdb table lists in-frame clones only, not all of them. The sample includes over 50,000 clones, about 89% of them seen just once. Study-wide points: TRBV6-2, TRBV6-3 and some other V segments were unresolvable in 87-base-pair reads. Within the data, a cluster of highly shared sequence variants was likely a sequencing artifact. The study flagged about 160 TCR beta chains as cytomegalovirus-associated.

Trimming took 0 bases from V and 2 from J, leaving 12 bases between them. This CDR3 spans 15 amino acids. Germline values: CDR1 GTSNPN, CDR2 SVGIG (reference sequence). The sequenced material came from PBMCs. This TCR came from a man aged 25 to 40 in good health and CMV-seropositive. The rearrangement uses TRBV30 and TRBJ2-3; maybe TRBD1 (5 bases). This chain's CDR3 is CAWSVWGRTTDTQYF. In DNA form, the CDR3 reads TGTGCCTGGAGTGTATGGGGCAGAACCACAGATACGCAGTATTTT.